This T cell receptor (beta chain) was found in a study of blood T cell repertoires in COVID-19. In the study overall: Samples representing acute and convalescent COVID-19 were sourced from the United States, Italy and Spain. T cells, B-cell-depleted T cells, or PBMCs supplied cDNA or gDNA.

Authors' data handling: Estimated nucleated cell counts came from reference gene primer amplification. Measured with immunoSEQ multiplex PCR; TCRdb has only the in-frame clones, and not every one. Clone size and V and J calls were adopted from that table, with D and trimming inferred from the DNA. The top ten hold roughly a sixth of the sample, which has about 130,000 clones, over 75% seen once. V lost 4 bases to trimming and J lost 2 bases, with 9 bases between them. The CDR3 has 14 amino acids. Germline values: CDR1 MDHEN, CDR2 SYDVKM. Seattle's enrolled individuals joined amid active infection and were then monitored longitudinally.

The J gene is TRBJ2-1, the V gene TRBV28, with a tentative D call TRBD1 (6 bases). The source of this sequence is a man aged 25-45 years with COVID-19, enrolled during active disease. The sequenced sample consisted of peripheral blood. The CDR3: CASSSWTAYNEQFF. The CDR3 bases are TGTGCCAGCAGTTCATGGACAGCCTACAATGAGCAGTTCTTC.